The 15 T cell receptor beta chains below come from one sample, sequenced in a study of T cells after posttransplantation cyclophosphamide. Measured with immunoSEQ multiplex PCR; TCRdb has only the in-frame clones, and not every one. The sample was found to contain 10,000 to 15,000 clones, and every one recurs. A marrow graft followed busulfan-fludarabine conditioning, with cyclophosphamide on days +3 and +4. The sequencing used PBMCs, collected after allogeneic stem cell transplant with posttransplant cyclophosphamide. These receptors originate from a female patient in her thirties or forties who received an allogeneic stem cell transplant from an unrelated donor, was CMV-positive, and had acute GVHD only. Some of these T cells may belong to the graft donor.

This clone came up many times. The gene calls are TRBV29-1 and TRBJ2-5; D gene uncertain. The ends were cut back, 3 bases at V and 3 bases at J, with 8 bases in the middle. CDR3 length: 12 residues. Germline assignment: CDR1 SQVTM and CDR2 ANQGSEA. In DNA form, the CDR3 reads TGCAGCGTTGATGTCAGGAAAGAGACCCAGTACTTC. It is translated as CSVDVRKETQYF.

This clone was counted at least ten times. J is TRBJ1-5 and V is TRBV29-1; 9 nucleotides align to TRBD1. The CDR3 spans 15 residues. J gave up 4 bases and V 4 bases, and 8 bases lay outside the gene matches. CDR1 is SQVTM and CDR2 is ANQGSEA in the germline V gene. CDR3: CSVAGDRGLNQPQHF. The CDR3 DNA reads TGCAGCGTTGCGGGTGACAGGGGGTTGAATCAGCCCCAGCATTTT.

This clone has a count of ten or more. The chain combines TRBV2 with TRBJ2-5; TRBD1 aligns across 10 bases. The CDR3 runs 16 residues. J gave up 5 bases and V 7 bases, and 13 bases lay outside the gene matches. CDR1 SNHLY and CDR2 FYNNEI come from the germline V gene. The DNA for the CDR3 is TGTGCCAGCACCGAAGGGACAGGGGAGCGTTGGGAGACCCAGTACTTC. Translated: CASTEGTGERWETQYF.

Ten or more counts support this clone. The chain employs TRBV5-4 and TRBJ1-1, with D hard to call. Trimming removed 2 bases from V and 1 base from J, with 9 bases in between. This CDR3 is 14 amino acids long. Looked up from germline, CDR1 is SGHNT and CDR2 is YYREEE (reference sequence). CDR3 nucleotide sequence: TGTGCCAGCAGCTTAAGCCGGAGGAACACTGAAGCTTTCTTT. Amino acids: CASSLSRRNTEAFF.

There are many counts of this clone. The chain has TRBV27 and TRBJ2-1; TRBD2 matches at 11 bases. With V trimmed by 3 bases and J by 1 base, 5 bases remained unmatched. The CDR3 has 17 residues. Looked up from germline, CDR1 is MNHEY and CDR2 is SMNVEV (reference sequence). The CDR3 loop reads CASSLTTSGVSYNEQFF. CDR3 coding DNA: TGTGCCAGCAGTTTGACGACTAGCGGGGTTTCCTACAATGAGCAGTTCTTC.

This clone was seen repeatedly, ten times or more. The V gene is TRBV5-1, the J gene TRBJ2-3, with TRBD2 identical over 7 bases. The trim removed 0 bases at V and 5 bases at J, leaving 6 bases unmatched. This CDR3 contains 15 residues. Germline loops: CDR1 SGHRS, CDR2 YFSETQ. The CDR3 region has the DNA TGCGCCAGCAGCTTGGTACTAGCGCTCGGAGATACGCAGTATTTT. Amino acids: CASSLVLALGDTQYF.

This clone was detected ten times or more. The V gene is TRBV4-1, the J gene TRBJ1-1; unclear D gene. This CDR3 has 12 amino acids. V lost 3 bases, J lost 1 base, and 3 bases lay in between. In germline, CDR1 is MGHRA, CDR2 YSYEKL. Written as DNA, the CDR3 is TGCGCCAGCAGCCACCGGAACACTGAAGCTTTCTTT. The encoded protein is CASSHRNTEAFF.

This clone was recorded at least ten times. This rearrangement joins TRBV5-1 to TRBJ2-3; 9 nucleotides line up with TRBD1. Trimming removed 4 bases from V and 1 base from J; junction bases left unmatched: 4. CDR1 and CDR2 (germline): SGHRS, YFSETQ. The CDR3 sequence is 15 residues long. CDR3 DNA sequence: TGCGCCAGCAGCCTGGACAGGGGTGGCACAGATACGCAGTATTTT. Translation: CASSLDRGGTDTQYF.

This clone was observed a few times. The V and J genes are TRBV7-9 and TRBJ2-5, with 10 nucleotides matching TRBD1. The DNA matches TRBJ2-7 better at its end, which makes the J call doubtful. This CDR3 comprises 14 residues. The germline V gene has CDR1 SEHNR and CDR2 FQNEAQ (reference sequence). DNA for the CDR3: TGTGCCAGCAGCGCGGACAGGGGGGACTACGAGCAGTACTTC. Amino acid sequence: CASSADRGDYEQYF.

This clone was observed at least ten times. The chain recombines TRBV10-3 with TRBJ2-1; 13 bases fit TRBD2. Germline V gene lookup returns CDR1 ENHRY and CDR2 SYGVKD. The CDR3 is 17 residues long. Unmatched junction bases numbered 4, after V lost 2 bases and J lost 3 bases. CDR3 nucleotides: TGTGCCATCAGTGAGCACCGACTAGCGGGAGGCTACAATGAGCAGTTCTTC. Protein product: CAISEHRLAGGYNEQFF.

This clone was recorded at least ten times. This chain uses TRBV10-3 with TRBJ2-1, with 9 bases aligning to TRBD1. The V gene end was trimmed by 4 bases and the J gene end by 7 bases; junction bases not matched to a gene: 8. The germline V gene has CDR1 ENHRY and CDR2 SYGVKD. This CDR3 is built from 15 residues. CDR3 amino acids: CAISVGTGSGNEQFF. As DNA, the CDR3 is TGTGCCATCAGTGTGGGGACAGGGTCAGGTAATGAGCAGTTCTTC.

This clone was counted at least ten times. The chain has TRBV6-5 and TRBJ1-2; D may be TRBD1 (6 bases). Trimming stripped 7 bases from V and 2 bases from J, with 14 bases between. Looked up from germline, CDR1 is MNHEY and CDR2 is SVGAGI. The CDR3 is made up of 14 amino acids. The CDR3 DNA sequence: TGTGCCAGCACGAGAGCAGGGGAAAACTATGGCTACACCTTC. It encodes CASTRAGENYGYTF.

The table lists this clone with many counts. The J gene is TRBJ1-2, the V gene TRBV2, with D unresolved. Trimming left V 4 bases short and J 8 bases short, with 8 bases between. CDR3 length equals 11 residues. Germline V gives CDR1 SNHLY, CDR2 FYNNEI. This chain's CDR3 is CASSGEEGYTF. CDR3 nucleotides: TGTGCCAGCAGTGGGGAGGAGGGCTACACCTTC.

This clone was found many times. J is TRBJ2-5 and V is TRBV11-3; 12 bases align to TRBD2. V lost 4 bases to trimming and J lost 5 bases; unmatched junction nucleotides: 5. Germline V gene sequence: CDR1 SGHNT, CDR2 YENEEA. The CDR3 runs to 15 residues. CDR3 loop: CASSSSGGASETQYF. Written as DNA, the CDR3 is TGTGCCAGCAGCTCTAGCGGGGGGGCCAGCGAGACCCAGTACTTC.

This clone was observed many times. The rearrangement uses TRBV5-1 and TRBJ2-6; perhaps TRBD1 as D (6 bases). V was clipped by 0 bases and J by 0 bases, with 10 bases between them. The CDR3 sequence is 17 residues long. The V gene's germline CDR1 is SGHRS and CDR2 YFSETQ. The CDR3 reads CASSLAGQLSGANVLTF. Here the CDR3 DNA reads TGCGCCAGCAGCTTGGCAGGACAGCTCTCTGGGGCCAACGTCCTGACTTTC.